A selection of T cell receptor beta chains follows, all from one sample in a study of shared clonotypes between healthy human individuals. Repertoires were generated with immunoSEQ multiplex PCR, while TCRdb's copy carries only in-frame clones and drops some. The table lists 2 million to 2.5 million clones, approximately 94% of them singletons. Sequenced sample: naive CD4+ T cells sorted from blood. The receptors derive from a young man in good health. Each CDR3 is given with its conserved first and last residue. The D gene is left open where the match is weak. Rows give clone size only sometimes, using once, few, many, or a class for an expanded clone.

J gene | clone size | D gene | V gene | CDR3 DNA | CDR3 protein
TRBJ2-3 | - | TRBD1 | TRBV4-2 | TGTGCCAGCAGCCGCTGGGACAGTGGGACCACAGATACGCAGTATTTT | CASSRWDSGTTDTQYF
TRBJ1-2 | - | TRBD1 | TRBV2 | TGTGCCAGCAGTCTATCCGGGACAGGGCTAGATGGCTACACCTTC | CASSLSGTGLDGYTF
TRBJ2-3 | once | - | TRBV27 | TGTGCCAGCAGTTTAATGGACAGCACAGATACGCAGTATTTT | CASSLMDSTDTQYF
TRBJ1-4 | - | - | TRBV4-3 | TGCGCCAGCAGCCCGCGGTCGGGGGTCTTCGAAAAACTGTTTTTT | CASSPRSGVFEKLFF
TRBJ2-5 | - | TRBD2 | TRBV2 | TGTGCCAGCAGTGAAAGAGTAGCGGGAGCGGGAGAGACCCAGTACTTC | CASSERVAGAGETQYF
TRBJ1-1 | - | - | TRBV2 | TGTGCCAGCACGATCACGAGCATGAACACTGAAGCTTTCTTT | CASTITSMNTEAFF
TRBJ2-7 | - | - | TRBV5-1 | TGCGCCAGCAGCTTGGTTGCAGGGTCCTACGAGCAGTACTTC | CASSLVAGSYEQYF
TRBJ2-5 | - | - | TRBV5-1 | TGCGCCAGCAGCTTGGGTACTAGCTATGAGACCCAGTACTTC | CASSLGTSYETQYF
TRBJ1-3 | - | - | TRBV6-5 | TGTGCCAGCAGTCCGGACAGTTTCTCTGGAAACACCATATATTTT | CASSPDSFSGNTIYF
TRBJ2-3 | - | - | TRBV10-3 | TGTGCCATCAGGGAGTCCGCAGGGGATGAAACGCAGTATTTT | CAIRESAGDETQYF
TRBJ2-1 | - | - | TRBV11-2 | TGTGCCAGCAGCTTAGATCCCTGGGCCTCCTACAATGAGCAGTTCTTC | CASSLDPWASYNEQFF
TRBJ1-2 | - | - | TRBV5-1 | TGCGCCAGCAGCTTGGACGGTGACAGCTATGGCTACACCTTC | CASSLDGDSYGYTF
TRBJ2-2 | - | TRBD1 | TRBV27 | TGTGCCAGCAGGCGAAGCGCAGGGGGCGCCGGCGGGGAGCTGTTTTTT | CASRRSAGGAGGELFF
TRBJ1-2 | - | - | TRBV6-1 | TGTGCCAGCAGTGAAGCAAACGGGTTCTATGGCTACACCTTC | CASSEANGFYGYTF
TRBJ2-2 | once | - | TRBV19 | TGTGCCAGTAGTATCCCCGGGGAGCTGTTTTTT | CASSIPGELFF
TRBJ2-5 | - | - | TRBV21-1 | TGTGCCAGCAGCAGGGGCGGGGAAGGACAAGAGACCCAGTACTTC | CASSRGGEGQETQYF
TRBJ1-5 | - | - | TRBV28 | TGTGCCAGCAGACCAGTGAATCAGCCCCAGCATTTT | CASRPVNQPQHF